A selection of T cell receptor beta chains follows, all from one sample in a study of OX40 agonist ivuxolimab in advanced cancers. Profiled with immunoSEQ multiplex PCR; TCRdb holds only in-frame clones, not every one. This table has roughly 19,000 clones, around 76% appearing once. Sequenced here: CD4+ or CD8+ T cells sorted from blood, sampled in a trial of the OX40 agonist ivuxolimab. Every receptor here comes from an adult with an advanced solid tumor such as melanoma, head and neck, liver or kidney cancer. The CDR3 runs from the conserved cysteine through the conserved F or W.

v_gene	j_gene	len	CDR3aa
TRBV27	-	16	CASTPAAGGTLYEQYF
TRBV7-9	TRBJ2-7	17	CASSQNERSGVFNEQYF
TRBV10-1	TRBJ1-5	13	CASGTFYNQPQHF
TRBV5-6	TRBJ2-5	15	CASSFGDRGKETQYF
TRBV28	TRBJ2-1	17	CASSFLLRAGSHNEQFF
TRBV29-1	TRBJ1-2	11	CSGTATEGYTF
TRBV29-1	TRBJ2-2	18	CSVEGLRGQGSSTGELFF
TRBV9	TRBJ2-1	16	CASSVVGSRGYNEQFF
TRBV7-3	TRBJ2-2	16	CASSPSGGTNTGELFF
TRBV27	TRBJ2-1	16	CASSLGSGLALGEQFF
TRBV28	TRBJ1-2	13	CASRKGQRSGYTF
TRBV2	TRBJ2-7	14	CASSGWRGQDEQYF
TRBV14	TRBJ2-7	15	CASSQGYSVTYEQYF
TRBV27	TRBJ2-7	16	CASSLSRTLGGGEQYF
TRBV7-6	TRBJ1-2	13	CASSLSGPSGYTF
TRBV7-9	TRBJ2-3	15	CASTWDRGTTDTQYF
TRBV15	TRBJ2-1	15	CATSRAASGHNEQFF
TRBV18	TRBJ1-1	17	CASSPPGQGAEGTEAFF
TRBV9	TRBJ1-4	14	CASSVKGGSEKLFF
TRBV7-9	TRBJ2-7	15	CASSLMDSKYYEQYF
TRBV27	TRBJ2-1	17	CASSLRGRSGGAWEQFF
TRBV5-5	TRBJ1-1	14	CASSLGRTNTEAFF
TRBV7-9	TRBJ2-2	15	CASSSTGAPAGELFF
TRBV7-9	TRBJ1-1	13	CASSLGTASEGFF
TRBV6-5	TRBJ2-3	16	CASSYSPGQTTDTQYF
TRBV9	TRBJ2-3	16	CASSVGGFSSTDTQYF
TRBV28	TRBJ2-1	15	CASRTLAGGYNEQFF
TRBV11-2	TRBJ2-2	15	CASSPPGGPTGELFF
TRBV7-2	TRBJ2-7	16	CASSKFGAGEFYEQYF
TRBV4-1	TRBJ2-5	15	CASSQVNRGQETQYF
TRBV19	TRBJ2-7	13	CATSAGELYEQYF
TRBV19	TRBJ2-1	16	CATDPVGWGAVDEQFF
TRBV28	TRBJ2-4	16	CASSSERVRQGGIQYF
TRBV4-3	TRBJ1-2	15	CASSQAQDRPYGYTF
TRBV7-7	TRBJ2-5	14	CASSPGLSQETQYF
TRBV6-6	TRBJ2-5	16	CASSYSGAPLEETQYF
TRBV9	TRBJ2-1	15	CASSVVGSSYNEQFF
TRBV4-2	TRBJ2-1	15	CASSQGQGTSNEQFF
TRBV6-5	TRBJ1-5	11	CASSEGQPQHF